This entry lists 2 T cell receptor beta chains sequenced from one sample in a study of shared clonotypes between healthy human individuals. Naive CD8 cells, CD45RO-negative and positively selected for CCR7, excluded terminally differentiated effector memory CD45RA+ cells. TCRdb's table, derived via immunoSEQ multiplex PCR, lists solely in-frame clones and lacks some. The repertoire includes roughly 550,000 clones, around 95% of them detected once, and about 0.11% sits in the top ten. The sample was naive CD8+ T cells sorted from blood. The origin of the receptors is a young woman in good health.

This clone is a singleton in its sample. This chain uses TRBV19 with TRBJ2-3, with TRBD2 matching 9 bases. The CDR3 runs to 16 residues. Germline CDR1 and CDR2: LNHDA and SQIVND (reference sequence). J gave up 0 bases and V 5 bases, and 6 bases lay outside the gene matches. Here the CDR3 DNA reads TGTGCCAGTAGTGTGGGGACTAGCCTTAGCACAGATACGCAGTATTTT. Its protein is CASSVGTSLSTDTQYF.

The V gene is TRBV30, the J gene TRBJ2-3; D not certain. Germline V lookup: CDR1 GTSNPN, CDR2 SVGIG (reference sequence). Deletions cut 2 bases from V and 1 base from J, with 10 bases between. CDR3 length equals 14 residues. The CDR3 loop reads CAWSPGTGTDTQYF. CDR3 DNA sequence: TGTGCCTGGAGTCCTGGCACGGGCACAGATACGCAGTATTTT.